The 24 T cell receptor beta chains in this list originate from one sample, sequenced in a study of blood T cell repertoires in COVID-19. The method was immunoSEQ multiplex PCR; TCRdb's version includes in-frame clones alone and lacks a portion of them. The sample lists fewer than 350,000 clones, roughly nine tenths seen once, with 10% to 15% in the top ten. Sequencing used peripheral blood. These TCRs come from a woman under 40 with COVID-19, enrolled during active disease.

The V call is TRBV7-9, the J call TRBJ2-7; tentative D call: TRBD1 (6 bases). CDR3 length: 14 amino acids. The germline V and J ends were trimmed by 8 bases and 0 bases, with 14 bases remaining between them. In germline, CDR1 is SEHNR, CDR2 FQNEAQ (reference sequence). In nucleotides, the CDR3 is TGTGCCAGCTCCTGGACAGTTCGCTCCTACGAGCAGTACTTC. This codes for CASSWTVRSYEQYF.

The rearrangement uses TRBV19 and TRBJ1-2; tentatively, D is TRBD1 (5 bases). CDR1 LNHDA and CDR2 SQIVND come from the germline V gene (reference sequence). The CDR3 is made up of 13 amino acids. The V end lost 6 bases, the J end lost 4 bases, and 12 bases lay between the germline ends. Written as DNA, the CDR3 is TGTGCCAGTAGGCAGGGTATGGCCTATGGCTACACCTTC. The encoded protein is CASRQGMAYGYTF.

The rearrangement uses TRBV18 and TRBJ2-1, with 9 bases that match TRBD1. The V gene's germline CDR1 is KGHSH and CDR2 LQKENI. The CDR3 sequence is 16 residues long. Trimming took 6 bases from V and 6 from J; bases not matched to a gene: 12. CDR3 protein: CASSLQGTGSANEQFF. DNA of the CDR3: TGTGCCAGCTCCCTCCAAGGGACAGGGTCGGCCAATGAGCAGTTCTTC.

The gene calls are TRBV5-6 and TRBJ1-3, with D possibly being TRBD1 (6 bases). The CDR3 spans 14 residues. V lost 2 bases and J lost 2, with 8 bases in between. Germline assignment: CDR1 SGHDT and CDR2 YYEEEE. CDR3 amino acids: CASSFPGAGNTIYF. CDR3 sequence (DNA): TGTGCCAGCAGCTTTCCAGGGGCTGGAAACACCATATATTTT.

This chain links TRBV5-1 with TRBJ2-7; 7 bases agree with TRBD1. This CDR3 has 13 residues. The V segment lost 0 bases and the J segment 6 bases; nucleotides outside the gene matches: 3. CDR1 is SGHRS and CDR2 is YFSETQ in the germline V gene. CDR3 protein: CASSLEGAGEQYF. CDR3 bases: TGCGCCAGCAGCTTGGAGGGGGCCGGCGAGCAGTACTTC.

In its sample, this clone was seen once. Written as DNA, the CDR3 is TGCAGCGTAGCAGGGGGCAATCAGCCCCAGCATTTT. It encodes CSVAGGNQPQHF. The chain is built from TRBV29-1 and TRBJ1-5, with D maybe TRBD1 (6 bases). Germline V gene lookup returns CDR1 SQVTM and CDR2 ANQGSEA. The CDR3 loop spans 12 amino acids. Trimming took off 6 bases at V and 2 bases at J, with 8 bases between the two ends.

This chain joins TRBV6-5 and TRBJ1-4, with 7 bases identical to TRBD1. This CDR3 contains 14 residues. The V and J ends lost 6 bases and 8 bases, in that order; junction bases with no gene match: 9. Germline V gene data show CDR1 as MNHEY and CDR2 as SVGAGI. The CDR3 DNA reads TGTGCCAGCAGCCTGGACAGGTTTCCGGAAAAACTGTTTTTT. This sequence encodes CASSLDRFPEKLFF.

The rearrangement uses TRBV3-1 (or the pseudogene TRBV3-2) and TRBJ2-1; TRBD2 agrees at 10 bases. Trimming removed 5 bases from V and 3 bases from J; junction bases left unmatched: 7. Germline CDR1 is LGHDT and CDR2 is YNNKEL (reference sequence). The CDR3 runs 16 residues. The CDR3 spells CASSSRTSGRYNEQFF. CDR3 nucleotides: TGTGCCAGCAGCTCCCGGACTAGCGGCCGCTACAATGAGCAGTTCTTC.

This sequence joins TRBV5-1 and TRBJ2-7, with 10 bases that match TRBD1. The CDR3 has 14 residues. Germline loops: CDR1 SGHRS, CDR2 YFSETQ. V trimming: 4 bases; J trimming: 5 bases; junction bases outside the gene matches: 6. CDR3: CASSGRDRGNEQYF. CDR3 coding DNA: TGCGCCAGCAGCGGCCGGGACAGGGGAAACGAGCAGTACTTC.

This chain uses TRBV5-1 with TRBJ2-7; 9 bases fit TRBD2. The germline gives CDR1 SGHRS, CDR2 YFSETQ. The CDR3 sequence is 14 residues long. V was pared by 9 bases and J by 12 bases, with 19 bases of the junction left unmatched. The CDR3 protein is CATSLTSGLNEAYF. In DNA, the CDR3 is TGCGCCACCTCCTTGACTAGCGGCCTCAACGAGGCGTACTTC.

V usage is TRBV12-2 and J usage is TRBJ2-3; TRBD2 is taken as the D call from the table, unchecked against the DNA. TRBV12-2 is a pseudogene. The CDR3 runs 18 residues. DNA of the CDR3: TGTGCAAGTCGCTTAGCTTACGAACTAGCGGGGGTGGGAGATACGCAGTATTTT. Translation: CASRLAYELAGVGDTQYF.

V and J are TRBV5-1 and TRBJ1-5, with TRBD1 matching over 8 bases. Trimming cost V 0 bases and J 0 bases; bases outside gene matches: 2. Germline CDR1 is SGHRS and CDR2 is YFSETQ. This CDR3 region has 16 residues. The CDR3 nucleotides read TGCGCCAGCAGCTTGGGCAGGGGGCTTAGCAATCAGCCCCAGCATTTT. It yields the protein CASSLGRGLSNQPQHF.

The V and J genes are TRBV24-1 and TRBJ1-2; D gene uncertain. CDR3 size: 12 residues. Germline loops: CDR1 KGHDR, CDR2 SFDVKD. V was pared by 1 base and J by 8 bases, with 7 bases between. CDR3 loop: CATSDLLAGYTF. In DNA, the CDR3 is TGTGCCACCAGTGATTTATTGGCAGGCTACACCTTC.

This chain connects TRBV7-6 to TRBJ1-1, with 11 bases that match TRBD1. Germline-derived CDR1 and CDR2 are SGHVS and FNYEAQ. V lost 1 base and J lost 11; bases outside the gene matches: 12. This CDR3 has 16 amino acids. CDR3 sequence (DNA): TGTGCCAGCAGCTTAGGAGCGTCGGGAGGACAGGGGGCGGCTTTCTTT. Its translation: CASSLGASGGQGAAFF.

This chain links TRBV9 with TRBJ2-7; no clear D gene. V was trimmed by 4 bases and J by 5 bases, leaving 19 bases between them. The CDR3 consists of 15 residues. The germline V gene encodes CDR1 SGDLS and CDR2 YYNGEE. The CDR3, as DNA: TGTGCCAGCAGCTTGGAGCCTAACCCTTTCCACGAGCAGTACTTC. It codes for CASSLEPNPFHEQYF.

V gene TRBV27 combines with J gene TRBJ2-2; TRBD1 matches 8 bases. CDR1 is MNHEY and CDR2 is SMNVEV in the germline V gene (reference sequence). The junction had 6 bases not matched to a gene; V was cut back by 5 bases and J by 7 bases. The CDR3 consists of 14 residues. The CDR3 DNA sequence: TGTGCCAGCAGTCGATCAGGGGGCAACGGGGAGCTGTTTTTT. Its translation is CASSRSGGNGELFF.

V gene TRBV6-5 combines with J gene TRBJ1-3; D is undetermined. CDR1 and CDR2 from the germline V gene are MNHEY and SVGAGI. The V end lost 4 bases, the J end lost 2 bases, and 6 bases lay between the germline ends. CDR3 length: 13 amino acids. The CDR3, as DNA: TGTGCCAGCAGTTTCTATGCTGGAAACACCATATATTTT. This codes for CASSFYAGNTIYF.

The chain is built from TRBV27 and TRBJ2-7, with a weak D call TRBD1 (7 bases). The germline CDR1 and CDR2 sequences are MNHEY and SMNVEV (reference sequence). CDR3 size: 14 residues. Trimming pared 7 bases from V and 5 bases from J, leaving 18 bases between. The CDR3 region has the DNA TGTGCCAGCATTCCCTCTCAGGGGGGAAACGAGCAGTACTTC. Amino acid sequence: CASIPSQGGNEQYF.

The chain uses TRBV15 and TRBJ2-5; 12 nucleotides line up with TRBD2. CDR3 size: 16 residues. CDR1 is LNHNV and CDR2 is YYDKDF in the germline V gene (reference sequence). V gave up 0 bases and J gave up 4 bases; unmatched junction bases: 3. CDR3 in DNA: TGTGCCACCAGCAGAGAGCTAGCGGGGGGGCGAGAGACCCAGTACTTC. Amino acids: CATSRELAGGRETQYF.

The chain is built from TRBV5-1 and TRBJ1-2; TRBD1 is a possible D gene (5 bases). The CDR3 spans 16 residues. CDR1 and CDR2 (germline): SGHRS, YFSETQ. Between the trimmed V and J ends, which lost 6 bases and 2 bases, there was a span of 20 bases. CDR3 in amino acids: CASTPARGGTNYGYTF. For the CDR3, the DNA is TGCGCCAGCACCCCCGCGCGGGGGGGTACCAACTATGGCTACACCTTC.

The table lists this clone with a count of one. This chain joins TRBV5-1 and TRBJ2-7; a possible D gene is TRBD2 (5 bases). The germline V gene has CDR1 SGHRS and CDR2 YFSETQ. CDR3 length: 14 residues. Trimming removed 1 base at V and 5 bases at J, with 13 bases between. The CDR3 region has the DNA TGCGCCAGCAGCTTGTTGAGCGGTGGGGACGAGCAGTACTTC. This encodes CASSLLSGGDEQYF.

The CDR3 spells CASSHRTHSGNTIYF. The CDR3 nucleotides are TGTGCCAGCTCACACAGGACACACTCTGGAAACACCATATATTTT. The V call is TRBV18, the J call TRBJ1-3; a weak D match, TRBD1 (5 bases). In germline, CDR1 is KGHSH, CDR2 LQKENI. V lost 4 bases and J lost 0, with 10 bases in between. The CDR3 contains 15 residues.

V gene TRBV19 combines with J gene TRBJ1-1, with D unresolved. The CDR3 has 15 amino acids. From germline, CDR1 is LNHDA and CDR2 SQIVND (reference sequence). V was clipped by 5 bases and J by 0 bases, with 13 bases between them. CDR3 nucleotides: TGTGCCAGTAGTGGCCAGGCGGGAATGAACACTGAAGCTTTCTTT. Protein sequence: CASSGQAGMNTEAFF.

This chain connects TRBV7-9 to TRBJ2-7; TRBD1 is a possible D gene (5 bases). CDR3 size: 15 residues. Trimming left V 5 bases short and J 3 bases short, with 17 bases between. Germline CDR1 SEHNR, CDR2 FQNEAQ (reference sequence). Here the CDR3 reads CASSPDQDIRYEQYF. The CDR3 DNA follows: TGTGCCAGCAGCCCAGACCAGGACATCCGCTACGAGCAGTACTTC.